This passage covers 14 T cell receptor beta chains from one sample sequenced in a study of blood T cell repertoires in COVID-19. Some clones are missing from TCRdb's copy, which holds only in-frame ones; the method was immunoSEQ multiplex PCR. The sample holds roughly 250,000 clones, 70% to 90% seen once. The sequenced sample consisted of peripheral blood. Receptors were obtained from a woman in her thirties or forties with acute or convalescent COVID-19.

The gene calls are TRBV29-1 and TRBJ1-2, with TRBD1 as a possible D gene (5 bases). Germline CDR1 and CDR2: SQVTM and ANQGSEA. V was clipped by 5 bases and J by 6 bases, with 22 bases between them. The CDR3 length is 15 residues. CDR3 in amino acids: CSVRPRGSSFDGYTF. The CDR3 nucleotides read TGCAGCGTTAGACCCCGGGGGAGTAGCTTCGATGGCTACACCTTC.

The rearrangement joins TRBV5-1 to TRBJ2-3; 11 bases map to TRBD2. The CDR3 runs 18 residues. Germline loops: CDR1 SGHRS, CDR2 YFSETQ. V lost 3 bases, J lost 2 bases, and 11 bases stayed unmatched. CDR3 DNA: TGCGCCAGCAGCTCGGCGGGTAGGACTAGCGGGCTCACAGATACGCAGTATTTT. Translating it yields CASSSAGRTSGLTDTQYF.

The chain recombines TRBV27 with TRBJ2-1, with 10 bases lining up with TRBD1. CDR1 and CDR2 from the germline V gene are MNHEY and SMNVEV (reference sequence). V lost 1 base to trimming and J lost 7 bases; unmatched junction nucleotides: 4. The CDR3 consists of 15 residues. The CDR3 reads CASSLWGQGTNEQFF. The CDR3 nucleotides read TGTGCCAGCAGTTTATGGGGACAGGGGACGAATGAGCAGTTCTTC.

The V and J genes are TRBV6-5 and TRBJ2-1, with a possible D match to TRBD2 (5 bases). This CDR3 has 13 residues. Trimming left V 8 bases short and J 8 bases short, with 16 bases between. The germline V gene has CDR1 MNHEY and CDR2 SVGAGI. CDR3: CASSGYQHDEQFF. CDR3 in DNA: TGTGCCAGCTCGGGGTACCAACACGATGAGCAGTTCTTC.

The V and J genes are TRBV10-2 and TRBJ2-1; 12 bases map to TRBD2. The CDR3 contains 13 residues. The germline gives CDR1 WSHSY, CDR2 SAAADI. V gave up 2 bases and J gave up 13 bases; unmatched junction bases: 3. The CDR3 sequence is CASSEGLAGKQFF. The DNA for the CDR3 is TGCGCCAGCAGTGAGGGACTAGCGGGGAAACAGTTCTTC.

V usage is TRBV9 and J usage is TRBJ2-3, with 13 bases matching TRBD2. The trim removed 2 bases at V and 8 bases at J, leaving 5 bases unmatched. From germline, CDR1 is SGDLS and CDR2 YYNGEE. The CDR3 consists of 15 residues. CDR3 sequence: CASSVVTSGGVTQYF. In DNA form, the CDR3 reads TGTGCCAGCAGCGTGGTAACTAGCGGGGGGGTTACGCAGTATTTT.

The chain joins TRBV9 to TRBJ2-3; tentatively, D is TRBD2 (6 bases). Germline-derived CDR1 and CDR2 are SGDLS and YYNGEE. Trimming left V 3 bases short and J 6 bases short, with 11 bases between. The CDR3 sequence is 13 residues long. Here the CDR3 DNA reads TGTGCCAGCAGCGGCGGGGACGGGGATACGCAGTATTTT. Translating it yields CASSGGDGDTQYF.

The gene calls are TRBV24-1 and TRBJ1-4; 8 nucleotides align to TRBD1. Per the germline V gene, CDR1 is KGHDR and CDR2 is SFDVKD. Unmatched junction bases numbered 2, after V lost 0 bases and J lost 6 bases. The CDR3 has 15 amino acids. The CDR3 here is CATSDLAGGHEKLFF. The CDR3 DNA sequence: TGTGCCACCAGTGATTTGGCAGGGGGCCATGAAAAACTGTTTTTT.

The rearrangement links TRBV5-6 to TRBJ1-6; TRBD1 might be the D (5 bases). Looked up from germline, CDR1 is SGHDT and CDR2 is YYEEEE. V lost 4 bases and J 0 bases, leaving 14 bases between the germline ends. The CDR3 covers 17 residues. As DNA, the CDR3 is TGTGCCAGCAGCCATATACAGGATAGCTCCTATAATTCACCCCTCCACTTT. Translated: CASSHIQDSSYNSPLHF.

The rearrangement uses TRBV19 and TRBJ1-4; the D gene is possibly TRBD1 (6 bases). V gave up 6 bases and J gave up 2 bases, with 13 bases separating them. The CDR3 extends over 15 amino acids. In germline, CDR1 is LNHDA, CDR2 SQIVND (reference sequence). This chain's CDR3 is CASRITGLTNEKLFF. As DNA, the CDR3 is TGTGCCAGTAGAATAACAGGGTTGACTAATGAAAAACTGTTTTTT. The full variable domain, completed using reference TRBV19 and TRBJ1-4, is DGGITQSPKYLFRKEGQNVTLSCEQNLNHDAMYWYRQDPGQGLRLIYYSQIVNDFQKGDIAEGYSVSREKKESFPLTVTSAQKNPTAFYLCASRITGLTNEKLFFGSGTQLSVL.

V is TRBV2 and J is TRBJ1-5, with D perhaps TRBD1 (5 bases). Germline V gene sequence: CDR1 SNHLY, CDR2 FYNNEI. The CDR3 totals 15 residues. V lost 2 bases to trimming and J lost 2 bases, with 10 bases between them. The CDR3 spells CASSEQGLGNQPQHF. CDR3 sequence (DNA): TGTGCCAGCAGTGAACAGGGTCTAGGCAATCAGCCCCAGCATTTT.

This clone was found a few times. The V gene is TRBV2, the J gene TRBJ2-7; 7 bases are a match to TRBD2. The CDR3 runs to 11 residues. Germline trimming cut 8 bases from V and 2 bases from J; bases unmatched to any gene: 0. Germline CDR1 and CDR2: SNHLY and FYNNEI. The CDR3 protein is CASGLAYEQYV. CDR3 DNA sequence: TGTGCCAGCGGACTAGCCTACGAGCAGTACGTC.

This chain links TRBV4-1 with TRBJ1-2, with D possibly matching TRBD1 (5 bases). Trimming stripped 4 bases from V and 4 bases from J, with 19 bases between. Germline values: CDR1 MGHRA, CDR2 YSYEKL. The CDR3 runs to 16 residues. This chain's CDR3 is CASSPARGAPLYGYTF. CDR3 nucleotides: TGCGCCAGCAGCCCGGCGCGTGGGGCTCCCCTCTATGGCTACACCTTC.

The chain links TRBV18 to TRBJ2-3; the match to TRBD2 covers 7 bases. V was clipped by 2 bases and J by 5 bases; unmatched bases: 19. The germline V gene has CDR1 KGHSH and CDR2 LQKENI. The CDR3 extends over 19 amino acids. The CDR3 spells CASSPASGLGGKGIDTQYF. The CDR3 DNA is TGTGCCAGCTCACCAGCGAGCGGACTGGGAGGGAAGGGGATAGATACGCAGTATTTT.